This is a list of T cell receptor beta chains from one sample in a study of follicular helper T cells after annual influenza vaccination. Sequencing was performed with immunoSEQ multiplex PCR; in TCRdb, only in-frame clones are kept and a portion is missing. The sample has a few thousand clones; over 80% are singletons. Sequencing used CXCR5- memory CD4+ T cells sorted from blood, obtained 7 days after influenza vaccination. The receptors stem from an adult who received the influenza vaccine. The CDR3 runs from the conserved cysteine through the conserved F or W. The order of the fields is D gene, V gene, clone size, J gene, CDR3 DNA, CDR3 protein. A D gene is named only where the DNA matches it firmly. Rows may omit the clone size; those that give it use once, few, many or a size class.

.	TRBV9	.	TRBJ1-4	TGTGCCAGCAGCGCAGACACAACTAATGAAAAACTGTTTTTT	CASSADTTNEKLFF
TRBD1	TRBV19	.	TRBJ1-5	TGTGCCAGTAGTATTGGGACAGGGGGTAGACAGCCCCAGCATTTT	CASSIGTGGRQPQHF
.	TRBV28	.	TRBJ2-1	TGTGCCAGCACCAGGCAGGGGGGGCCGAATGAGCAGTTCTTC	CASTRQGGPNEQFF
.	TRBV11-3	.	TRBJ2-2	TGTGCCAGCAGCCTCAGTCACGTGGGGACCCCCTCAGCCGGGGAGCTGTTTTTT	CASSLSHVGTPSAGELFF
TRBD1	TRBV6-1	.	TRBJ2-1	TGTGCCAGCAGCCAGGACAGGGGTCGTAATGAGCAGTTCTTC	CASSQDRGRNEQFF
TRBD2	TRBV7-8	few	TRBJ2-7	TGTGCCAGCGCCAGAGCGGGGGGCTACGAGCAGTACTTC	CASARAGGYEQYF
TRBD2	TRBV7-8	.	TRBJ2-3	TGTGCCAGTTGGCCGGGACTAGCGGGGGGGCGAGTATCGACAGATACGCAGTATTTT	CASWPGLAGGRVSTDTQYF
.	TRBV10-3	few	TRBJ1-4	TGTGCCATCAGTACCGGGACGGGAGGGGAAAAACTGTTTTTT	CAISTGTGGEKLFF
.	TRBV28	.	TRBJ2-1	TGTGCCAGCAGTTTCATGACAGGGAGGAGCAATGAGCAGTTCTTC	CASSFMTGRSNEQFF
.	TRBV5-1	.	TRBJ2-5	TGCGCCAGCAGCAATGGACCTGAAGAGACCCAGTACTTC	CASSNGPEETQYF
TRBD1	TRBV6-1	.	TRBJ2-7	TGTGCCAGCAGCGCGACAGGGTACGAGCAGTACTTC	CASSATGYEQYF
TRBD1	TRBV6-4	once	TRBJ1-4	TGTGCCAGCAGTCAGACAGGGTCGGATGAAAAACTGTTTTTT	CASSQTGSDEKLFF
.	TRBV30	.	TRBJ1-1	TGTGCCTGGAGTGTACTGGGGGGGCCGGTGGCTTTCTTT	CAWSVLGGPVAFF
TRBD1	TRBV2	few	TRBJ1-5	TGTGCCAGCAAGGACAGGGTTGGCAATCAGCCCCAGCATTTT	CASKDRVGNQPQHF
.	TRBV10-2	.	TRBJ1-1	TGCGCCAGCAGTGAGAACCGCGCGGCCCAAAGGGTGAACACTGAAGCTTTCTTT	CASSENRAAQRVNTEAFF
.	TRBV28	.	TRBJ1-2	TGTGCCAGCATCAAGGGCCAGGATGGCTACACCTTC	CASIKGQDGYTF
TRBD1	TRBV10-3	.	TRBJ1-2	TGTGCCATCAGTGAGTCGATCTTCGACAGGGTTAAAGGCTACACCTTC	CAISESIFDRVKGYTF
TRBD2	TRBV9	.	TRBJ2-1	TGTGCCAGCAGCGCGGGACTAGCGGGGGGGCCCTCTGACAATGAGCAGTTCTTC	CASSAGLAGGPSDNEQFF
TRBD2	TRBV6-5	.	TRBJ2-2	TGTGCCAGCCTGGGACTAGCGGGGAACACCGGGGAGCTGTTTTTT	CASLGLAGNTGELFF
TRBD1	TRBV5-1	few	TRBJ1-2	TGCGCCAGCAGCTTGGCGAGCGGGACAGGGAACTATGGCTACACCTTC	CASSLASGTGNYGYTF
.	TRBV11-3	.	TRBJ1-2	TGTGCCAGCAGCCATCGACCCGATCTCGGAAAGATCTATGGCTACACCTTC	CASSHRPDLGKIYGYTF
.	TRBV27	.	TRBJ1-1	TGTGCCAGCAGCCTCCGAGGGAACACTGAAGCTTTCTTT	CASSLRGNTEAFF
.	TRBV5-1	.	TRBJ2-3	TGCGCCAGCAGCTTGGGTGAGGGCACAGATACGCAGTATTTT	CASSLGEGTDTQYF
.	TRBV9	.	TRBJ2-3	TGTGCCAGCAGCTCCCCCCGTTCTGCAGATACGCAGTATTTT	CASSSPRSADTQYF
.	TRBV2	.	TRBJ1-4	TGTGCCAGCAGGGAGGCCATAACAGCATGGGAAAAACTGTTTTTT	CASREAITAWEKLFF
.	TRBV5-5	.	TRBJ2-1	TGTGCCAGCAGCTTGGTTCTCAGCGGTTACAATGAGCAGTTCTTC	CASSLVLSGYNEQFF
.	TRBV15	.	TRBJ2-7	TGTGCCACCAGCAGAGCCACAGGGTACTCCTACGAGCAGTACTTC	CATSRATGYSYEQYF
TRBD1	TRBV6-9	.	TRBJ1-5	TGTGCCAGCAGTCGACAGGGGGCTTGGCAGCCCCAGCATTTT	CASSRQGAWQPQHF
.	TRBV4-3	once	TRBJ1-1	TGCGCCAGCAGCCAAGATCGCGCGACAGTAAATTTGAACACTGAAGCTTTCTTT	CASSQDRATVNLNTEAFF
.	TRBV4-1	.	TRBJ2-5	TGCGCCAGCAGCCGAACACAGCGGGCGGAGACCCAGTACTTC	CASSRTQRAETQYF
TRBD2	TRBV6-1	once	TRBJ2-3	TGTGCCAGCAGTGAAGCCTGGCGGGGGGGCACAGATACGCAGTATTTT	CASSEAWRGGTDTQYF
.	TRBV11-2	.	TRBJ1-4	TGTGCCAGCAGCTTTGGGCAGGGAAGTGAAAAACTGTTTTTT	CASSFGQGSEKLFF
TRBD2	TRBV10-1	.	TRBJ2-3	TGCGCCAGCAGTGAGTCGCCGGGGGGGGTGGCAGATACGCAGTATTTT	CASSESPGGVADTQYF
TRBD1	TRBV6-5	.	TRBJ1-6	TGTGCCAGCAGTTACTCTAAGAGGGGGCAAAGGGCGCCCCTCCACTTT	CASSYSKRGQRAPLHF
TRBD1	TRBV18	.	TRBJ1-2	TGTGCCAGCTCTGGACAGGGGGTTGACTATGGCTACACCTTC	CASSGQGVDYGYTF
.	TRBV7-6	.	TRBJ1-3	TGTGCCAGCAGCCCCAGGGCGCTGTTCTCTGGAAACACCATATATTTT	CASSPRALFSGNTIYF
.	TRBV28	.	TRBJ2-5	TGTGCCAGCAGTGCCCTGGGGGAGACCCAGTACTTC	CASSALGETQYF
.	TRBV28	.	TRBJ2-1	TGTGCCAGCAGACTAAACAATGAGCAGTTCTTC	CASRLNNEQFF
.	TRBV5-1	.	TRBJ2-7	TGCGCCAGCAGCTCTCAAGGGGGGAGCGAGCAGTACTTC	CASSSQGGSEQYF
.	TRBV5-6	.	TRBJ2-6	TGTGCCAGCACCCTGGGCCGCTCTGGGGCCAACGTCCTGACTTTC	CASTLGRSGANVLTF
TRBD1	TRBV10-2	few	TRBJ1-1	TGCGCCAGTCGGGACAGTCTGAACACTGAAGCTTTCTTT	CASRDSLNTEAFF
TRBD1	TRBV18	.	TRBJ1-2	TGTGCCAGCTCACCTTTGGTTGGAACTTTAACCCAGGGACAGGGGGACTATGGCTACACCTTC	CASSPLVGTLTQGQGDYGYTF
TRBD2	TRBV5-1	.	TRBJ2-5	TGCGCCAGCAGCTTGTTTAGCGGGGGGGCTTTTGAGACCCAGTACTTC	CASSLFSGGAFETQYF
TRBD1	TRBV6-1	.	TRBJ1-2	TGTGCCAGCAGTGAAAACCGACAGGGCGCTTATGGCTACACCTTC	CASSENRQGAYGYTF
TRBD1	TRBV2	.	TRBJ2-3	TGTGCCAGCACACGACAGGGCTTGAGCACAGATACGCAGTATTTT	CASTRQGLSTDTQYF
.	TRBV20-1	.	TRBJ1-4	TGCAGTGCCCGGAGTACAAAACTGTTTTTT	CSARSTKLFF
TRBD1	TRBV4-1	.	TRBJ1-4	TGCGCCAGCAGCCAAAGGTTTCAGGACAGGAATGAAAAACTGTTTTTT	CASSQRFQDRNEKLFF
TRBD1	TRBV5-1	once	TRBJ2-2	TGCGCCAGCAGCTCCTCTTCGGGACAGCTTACTGGGGAGCTGTTTTTT	CASSSSSGQLTGELFF
.	TRBV5-1	once	TRBJ1-1	TGCGCCAGCAGCTCGATTCGGGGGGGAAGGACTGAAGCTTTCTTT	CASSSIRGGRTEAFF
TRBD2	TRBV5-1	.	TRBJ2-7	TGCGCCAGCAGCTTGGCGGGAGCGGGGGACCACGAGCAGTACTTC	CASSLAGAGDHEQYF
.	TRBV5-6	.	TRBJ2-5	TGTGCCAGCAGCTTGGGCGCGGGGAGAGAAGAGACCCAGTACTTC	CASSLGAGREETQYF
.	TRBV11-2	.	TRBJ2-2	TGTGCCAGCCCGGGGCCCTCTAGGGCCACCGGGGAGCTGTTTTTT	CASPGPSRATGELFF
.	TRBV4-2	few	TRBJ1-4	TGTGCCAGCAGCCCTATGGGGGGGGCGGATGAAAAACTGTTTTTT	CASSPMGGADEKLFF
TRBD1	TRBV2	.	TRBJ2-3	TGTGCCAGCAACGGGGGAAACACAGGGGGCGCAGATACGCAGTATTTT	CASNGGNTGGADTQYF
.	TRBV9	.	TRBJ1-6	TGTGCCAGCAGCTTAAGCTCAGTCAAGGGTAATTCACCCCTCCACTTT	CASSLSSVKGNSPLHF
.	TRBV11-3	once	TRBJ2-1	TGTGCCAGCAGCCAAGGAATGGGGACCTACAATGAGCAGTTCTTC	CASSQGMGTYNEQFF